This passage covers 30 T cell receptor beta chains from one sample sequenced in a study of vaccination and CD4 T cells after COVID-19. Treatment denoted: approximately nine-day PBMC culture with coronavirus spike peptide pools or control peptides (ViraFEST assay). Sequenced with the Oncomine TCR Beta short-read assay was DNA taken from cultured CD4+ T cells. MiXCR, run by TCRdb on the PCR reads, gives a single entry per CDR3 protein. The sample lists around 20,000 distinct CDR3 sequences, approximately 40% occurring once. No antigen has been assigned to these receptors. Here the sequenced sample was CD4+ T cells from blood, cultured in vitro, taken after SARS-CoV-2 vaccination. The receptor set was obtained from a human donor who had recovered from COVID-19.

The chain is built from TRBV28 and TRBJ1-2; D remains ambiguous. This CDR3 is 15 amino acids long. The germline V gene encodes CDR1 MDHEN and CDR2 SYDVKM. V gave up 3 bases and J gave up 4 bases, with 15 bases separating them. For the CDR3, the DNA is TGTGCCAGCAGTTTCCGGACCCTCAAGGGCTATGGCTACACCTTC. This translates into CASSFRTLKGYGYTF.

This clonotype has just a few counts. The J gene is TRBJ2-2, the V gene TRBV27; D perhaps matches TRBD1 (5 bases). Per germline, CDR1 MNHEY and CDR2 SMNVEV (reference sequence). V lost 6 bases to trimming and J lost 1 base, with 9 bases between them. The CDR3 has 14 residues. CDR3: CASRPDRNTGELFF. The CDR3 DNA reads as TGTGCCAGCAGGCCTGACAGGAACACCGGGGAGCTGTTTTTT.

The rearrangement links TRBV6-2 or TRBV6-3 to TRBJ2-7, with D perhaps TRBD1 (5 bases). Germline CDR1 reads MNHEY; CDR2 reads SVGEGT. Trimming cost V 6 bases and J 5 bases, with 14 bases left between them. This CDR3 contains 13 residues. CDR3 protein: CASSPVGPNEQYF. CDR3 nucleotide sequence: TGTGCCAGCAGCCCCGTGGGGCCGAACGAGCAGTACTTC.

The chain recombines TRBV7-8 with TRBJ2-5, with TRBD1 matching 8 bases. The trim removed 5 bases at V and 0 bases at J, leaving 14 bases unmatched. The CDR3 covers 18 residues. Germline assignment: CDR1 SGHVS and CDR2 FQNEAQ. Here the CDR3 DNA reads TGTGCCAGCAGCCCCCGAATTTGGACAGGGCTAAACCAAGAGACCCAGTACTTC. Translating gives CASSPRIWTGLNQETQYF.

There are a few counts of this clonotype. V usage is TRBV5-4 and J usage is TRBJ2-5; D remains unclear. V gave up 0 bases and J gave up 1 base, with 7 bases separating them. From germline, CDR1 is SGHNT and CDR2 YYREEE (reference sequence). The CDR3 length is 14 residues. The CDR3 loop reads CASSLDPVQETQYF. The CDR3 nucleotides are TGTGCCAGCAGCTTGGATCCTGTCCAAGAGACCCAGTACTTC.

V gene TRBV10-3 combines with J gene TRBJ1-1; tentative D call: TRBD1 (5 bases). Germline-derived CDR1 and CDR2 are ENHRY and SYGVKD. The CDR3 runs to 13 residues. V lost 11 bases to trimming and J lost 3 bases, with 16 bases between them. The CDR3 DNA sequence: TGTGCCGCCCGTAGGGGTAGCGACACTGAAGCTTTCTTT. Translating gives CAARRGSDTEAFF.

In this sample, this clonotype turned up a few times. The chain links TRBV27 to TRBJ2-7, with D perhaps TRBD1 (6 bases). CDR3 length: 15 residues. Trimming took 3 bases from V and 0 from J, leaving 12 bases between them. Germline V CDR1 and CDR2: MNHEY, SMNVEV (reference sequence). CDR3 nucleotides: TGTGCCAGCAGTTTCATGGACAGAAGCTCCTACGAGCAGTACTTC. Protein: CASSFMDRSSYEQYF.

J is TRBJ2-3 and V is TRBV10-1, with D possibly being TRBD2 (5 bases). This CDR3 contains 17 residues. Germline V lookup: CDR1 WNHNN, CDR2 SYGVQD (reference sequence). V was trimmed by 6 bases and J by 4 bases, leaving 23 bases between them. Written as DNA, the CDR3 is TGCGCCAGCAGCCTAGCTCGCGCGGCCAACGGCTCAGATACGCAGTATTTT. Its translation is CASSLARAANGSDTQYF.

The chain recombines TRBV12-3 or TRBV12-4 with TRBJ2-2; no firm D call. CDR3 length equals 13 residues. Trimming took off 3 bases at V and 8 bases at J, with 10 bases between the two ends. The CDR3 loop is CASSFATRGELFF. The CDR3 nucleotides are TGTGCCAGCAGTTTTGCTACCAGGGGGGAGCTGTTTTTT.

This clonotype has only one observation. The chain uses TRBV6-2 or TRBV6-3 and TRBJ2-5; TRBD2 matches 7 bases. CDR3 length: 15 amino acids. Trimming cost V 6 bases and J 4 bases; bases outside gene matches: 11. CDR1 is MNHEY, CDR2 SVGEGT, per germline. CDR3 DNA sequence: TGTGCCAGCAGGCGGTTTAGCGGGCCGGGAGAGACCCAGTACTTC. Translated: CASRRFSGPGETQYF.

This clonotype was seen more than once but under ten times. The V call is TRBV10-3, the J call TRBJ1-1; TRBD1 agrees at 8 bases. From germline, CDR1 is ENHRY and CDR2 SYGVKD. Trimming cost V 0 bases and J 0 bases; bases outside gene matches: 6. This CDR3 is 17 amino acids long. The CDR3 nucleotides are TGTGCCATCAGTGAGTCGAAACAGGGGGGCATGAACACTGAAGCTTTCTTT. Translating gives CAISESKQGGMNTEAFF.

The rearrangement uses TRBV2 and TRBJ1-2; D gene uncertain. CDR3 size: 14 residues. The germline V and J ends were trimmed by 3 bases and 2 bases, with 10 bases remaining between them. CDR1 and CDR2 from the germline V gene are SNHLY and FYNNEI. The CDR3 nucleotides are TGTGCCAGCAGTGACGGTGGCACGAACTATGGCTACACCTTC. Translated, it gives CASSDGGTNYGYTF.

This clonotype is labeled medium-sized. This rearrangement joins TRBV7-2 to TRBJ2-5; D is uncertain. Trimming left V 2 bases short and J 4 bases short, with 20 bases between. The CDR3 runs to 17 residues. Germline V gene data show CDR1 as SGHTA and CDR2 as FQGNSA. CDR3: CASSLRAASLVRETQYF. Written as DNA, the CDR3 is TGTGCCAGCAGCTTACGTGCAGCAAGCCTAGTTCGAGAGACCCAGTACTTC.

This chain connects TRBV6-2 or TRBV6-3 to TRBJ1-5; no reliable D call. Germline V gene lookup returns CDR1 MNHEY and CDR2 SVGEGT. V was pared by 5 bases and J by 4 bases, with 6 bases between. The CDR3 extends over 12 amino acids. The CDR3 here is CASSLQNQPQHF. The DNA for the CDR3 is TGTGCCAGCAGTCTGCAGAATCAGCCCCAGCATTTT.

This clonotype has only a few counts. The gene calls are TRBV12-3 or TRBV12-4 and TRBJ1-5; D unclear. V was cut by 1 base and J by 9 bases, with 10 bases left in between. The CDR3 totals 13 residues. The CDR3 sequence is CASSLGVFRPQHF. CDR3 nucleotides: TGTGCCAGCAGTTTAGGGGTCTTCAGGCCCCAGCATTTT.

The chain employs TRBV6-1 and TRBJ1-5, with 10 bases matching TRBD1. The CDR3 is made up of 18 amino acids. J was trimmed by 0 bases and V by 6 bases; bases with no gene match: 11. Germline lookup yields CDR1 MNHNS and CDR2 SASEGT. CDR3 sequence (DNA): TGTGCCAGCAGCCCACTTACCGGGACAGGGGATAGCAATCAGCCCCAGCATTTT. Its translation is CASSPLTGTGDSNQPQHF.

This chain connects TRBV19 to TRBJ2-2; the D is unclear. This CDR3 has 16 residues. V was clipped by 7 bases and J by 6 bases, with 21 bases between them. Germline CDR1 reads LNHDA; CDR2 reads SQIVND (reference sequence). The CDR3 loop is CASKIQGQSRAGELFF. The CDR3 region has the DNA TGTGCCAGTAAGATTCAAGGGCAGAGCCGTGCCGGGGAGCTGTTTTTT. Full variable domain (missing parts from reference TRBV19 and TRBJ2-2): DGGITQSPKYLFRKEGQNVTLSCEQNLNHDAMYWYRQDPGQGLRLIYYSQIVNDFQKGDIAEGYSVSREKKESFPLTVTSAQKNPTAFYLCASKIQGQSRAGELFFGEGSRLTVL.

This clonotype was counted only a few times. The chain carries TRBV7-6 and TRBJ1-5, with D hard to call. V was trimmed by 0 bases and J by 6 bases, leaving 6 bases between them. The CDR3 is 13 residues long. CDR1 SGHVS and CDR2 FNYEAQ come from the germline V gene. CDR3 in DNA: TGTGCCAGCAGCTTAGCGATCGGTCAGCCCCAGCATTTT. Translating it yields CASSLAIGQPQHF.

This clonotype has only a few counts. J is TRBJ1-1 and V is TRBV6-1; D may be TRBD1 (5 bases). The CDR3 is 14 amino acids. Germline CDR1 and CDR2: MNHNS and SASEGT. Trimming removed 4 bases at V and 1 base at J, with 10 bases between. CDR3 nucleotides: TGTGCCAGCAGTGTGGGACTTCGGAACACTGAAGCTTTCTTT. Translation: CASSVGLRNTEAFF.

This rearrangement joins TRBV7-2 to TRBJ2-3; D remains unclear. This CDR3 region has 15 residues. The germline V gene encodes CDR1 SGHTA and CDR2 FQGNSA. The V gene lost 3 bases and the J gene lost 0 bases, with 10 bases spanning the gap. The CDR3 nucleotides read TGTGCCAGCAGCTTGGCAATAACTAGCACAGATACGCAGTATTTT. It is translated as CASSLAITSTDTQYF.

The table lists this clonotype with a few counts. This chain uses TRBV27 with TRBJ1-1; TRBD1 aligns across 8 bases. The V and J ends lost 3 bases and 6 bases, in that order; junction bases with no gene match: 6. In germline, CDR1 is MNHEY, CDR2 SMNVEV (reference sequence). The CDR3 is 14 amino acids. This CDR3 is CASSFSGGASEAFF. The CDR3 DNA is TGTGCCAGCAGTTTTTCAGGGGGCGCATCTGAAGCTTTCTTT.

This clonotype was detected only a few times. The chain joins TRBV27 to TRBJ2-6; TRBD2 matches 7 bases. J lost 0 bases, V lost 4 bases, and 3 bases had no gene match. The germline V gene encodes CDR1 MNHEY and CDR2 SMNVEV (reference sequence). The CDR3 length is 16 residues. The chain's CDR3 is CASSYASGSGANVLTF. CDR3 nucleotides: TGTGCCAGCAGTTACGCTAGCGGCTCTGGGGCCAACGTCCTGACTTTC.

The chain is built from TRBV10-2 and TRBJ2-5; D not resolved. CDR1 and CDR2 (germline): WSHSY, SAAADI. The CDR3 covers 11 residues. V lost 5 bases, J lost 7 bases, and 8 bases lay in between. CDR3: CASSLERTQYF. DNA for the CDR3: TGCGCCAGCAGTCTGGAACGGACCCAGTACTTC.

The chain recombines TRBV7-2 with TRBJ2-2; either TRBD1 or TRBD2 may fit D (5 bases each). V lost 3 bases and J lost 1, with 6 bases in between. The CDR3 has 14 residues. Germline CDR1 and CDR2: SGHTA and FQGNSA. The DNA for the CDR3 is TGTGCCAGCAGCTTGGGGGTGAACACCGGGGAGCTGTTTTTT. Its translation is CASSLGVNTGELFF.

V and J are TRBV18 and TRBJ1-1, with 10 nucleotides matching TRBD1. V shed 3 bases and J 4 bases; nucleotides not matched to a gene: 2. This CDR3 has 14 amino acids. Germline CDR1 and CDR2: KGHSH and LQKENI. Written as DNA, the CDR3 is TGTGCCAGCTCACCGGGACAGGGGTTCACTGAAGCTTTCTTT. Amino acids: CASSPGQGFTEAFF. Variable domain in full (rest from reference TRBV18 and TRBJ1-1): NAGVMQNPRHLVRRRGQEARLRCSPMKGHSHVYWYRQLPEEGLKFMVYLQKENIIDESGMPKERFSAEFPKEGPSILRIQQVVRGDSAAYFCASSPGQGFTEAFFGQGTRLTVV.

V usage is TRBV6-2 or TRBV6-3 and J usage is TRBJ2-5; no firm D call. CDR1 MNHEY and CDR2 SVGEGT come from the germline V gene. V was clipped by 3 bases and J by 4 bases, with 9 bases between them. The CDR3 has 13 amino acids. Here the CDR3 DNA reads TGTGCCAGCAGTTATGTTCCGGGAGAGACCCAGTACTTC. Amino acids: CASSYVPGETQYF.

The V gene is TRBV19, the J gene TRBJ1-4; 9 bases align to TRBD1. The CDR3 loop spans 15 amino acids. The ends lost 5 bases at V and 8 bases at J; junction bases unmatched: 9. The V gene's germline CDR1 is LNHDA and CDR2 SQIVND (reference sequence). CDR3 residues: CASSAPGTGREKLFF. The CDR3 nucleotides are TGTGCCAGTAGTGCCCCAGGGACAGGGAGAGAAAAACTGTTTTTT.

This chain joins TRBV7-2 and TRBJ1-3; maybe TRBD1 (5 bases). Trimming removed 3 bases from V and 0 bases from J, with 12 bases in between. Germline-derived CDR1 and CDR2 are SGHTA and FQGNSA. The CDR3 spans 16 residues. CDR3 sequence reads: CASSFGGRDSGNTIYF. CDR3 nucleotides: TGTGCCAGCAGCTTTGGGGGTCGCGACTCTGGAAACACCATATATTTT.

The chain recombines TRBV4-1 with TRBJ1-2; tentative D call: TRBD1 (6 bases). The CDR3 spans 14 residues. The germline gives CDR1 MGHRA, CDR2 YSYEKL. Between the trimmed V and J ends, which lost 0 bases and 2 bases, there was a span of 7 bases. CDR3: CASSQERGNYGYTF. CDR3 nucleotides: TGCGCCAGCAGCCAAGAGAGGGGGAACTATGGCTACACCTTC.

V gene TRBV6-1 combines with J gene TRBJ1-1; no clear D. The CDR3 consists of 14 residues. CDR1 MNHNS and CDR2 SASEGT come from the germline V gene. V was pared by 6 bases and J by 3 bases, with 14 bases between. This chain's CDR3 is CASSLTTVDTEAFF. The CDR3 nucleotides read TGTGCCAGCAGCCTGACAACGGTGGACACTGAAGCTTTCTTT.